These 22 T cell receptor beta chains came from one sample sequenced in a study of glioma-infiltrating T cells. Amplification of TCR alpha and beta CDR3 regions from RNA used iRepertoire nested multiplex PCR. In TCRdb, the multiplex PCR reads were re-called with MiXCR into one record per CDR3 protein. In the table there are about 380,000 distinct CDR3 sequences, 41% of which are singletons. The sample was glioma tissue, nonneoplastic brain tissue, or PBMCs (not recorded which). The source is a human donor with low-grade glioma or glioblastoma, undergoing nonglioma brain surgery, or in good health (not recorded which).

The table lists this clonotype with a few counts. The chain uses TRBV20-1 and TRBJ2-1; 11 bases are a match to TRBD2. The V gene end was trimmed by 6 bases and the J gene end by 7 bases; junction bases not matched to a gene: 8. The CDR3 spans 14 residues. Germline-derived CDR1 and CDR2 are DFQATT and SNEGSKA (reference sequence). In nucleotides, the CDR3 is TGCAGTGCCCTAGCGGGAGGCTCTAGGAATGAGCAGTTCTTC. Its translation: CSALAGGSRNEQFF.

Note on this clonotype: This may be a read error, as it is one base from a much larger clone. V gene TRBV6-5 combines with J gene TRBJ1-1, with TRBD1 matching over 9 bases. CDR1 is MNHEY, CDR2 SVGAGI, per germline. V was pared by 2 bases and J by 9 bases, with 7 bases of the junction left unmatched. The CDR3 totals 14 residues. The CDR3 DNA reads TGTGCCAGCAGTTACGACAGGGGGGATACTAAAGCTTTCTTT. As protein: CASSYDRGDTKAFF.

The chain uses TRBV5-1 and TRBJ1-1; D gene uncertain. This CDR3 spans 14 amino acids. Germline V CDR1 and CDR2: SGHRS, YFSETQ. V lost 0 bases to trimming and J lost 5 bases, with 11 bases between them. CDR3 nucleotide sequence: TGCGCCAGCAGCTTGGGGTCGGGGAAAACTGAAGCTTTCTTT. Translation gives CASSLGSGKTEAFF.

This clonotype was recorded a few times. The J gene is TRBJ1-1, the V gene TRBV4-1, with D possibly matching TRBD1 (5 bases). V was trimmed by 3 bases and J by 2 bases, leaving 13 bases between them. Germline-derived CDR1 and CDR2 are MGHRA and YSYEKL. The CDR3 spans 15 residues. CDR3 loop: CASSQRTRSNTEAFF. As DNA, the CDR3 is TGCGCCAGCAGCCAGAGGACAAGAAGCAACACTGAAGCTTTCTTT.

This clonotype appeared once. A read error may account for a junction end that differs from germline. The rearrangement uses TRBV28 and TRBJ1-2; D gene unclear. CDR1 is MDHEN and CDR2 is SYDVKM in the germline V gene. The CDR3 extends over 13 amino acids. The CDR3 DNA reads as TGTGCCAGCAGTACCCGCTCGGTCTATTGCTACACCTTC. This encodes CASSTRSVYCYTF.

CDR3 sequence: CASSLVGPGGYQPQHF. CDR3 DNA: TGTGCCAGCAGCTTAGTAGGGCCAGGGGGATATCAGCCCCAGCATTTT. J is TRBJ1-5 and V is TRBV7-2; 7 bases fit TRBD1. In germline, CDR1 is SGHTA, CDR2 FQGNSA. J was trimmed by 5 bases and V by 1 base; bases with no gene match: 8. The CDR3 has 16 residues. The entire variable domain, with the rest obtained from reference TRBV7-2 and TRBJ1-5, is as follows: GAGVSQSPSNKVTEKGKDVELRCDPISGHTALYWYRQSLGQGLEFLIYFQGNSAPDKSGLPSDRFSAERTGGSVSTLTIQRTQQEDSAVYLCASSLVGPGGYQPQHFGDGTRLSIL.

This clonotype was counted between two and nine times. The rearrangement links TRBV6-1 to TRBJ2-3; 7 nucleotides align to TRBD2. CDR1 is MNHNS and CDR2 is SASEGT in the germline V gene. This CDR3 spans 18 amino acids. The ends lost 6 bases at V and 6 bases at J; junction bases unmatched: 21. CDR3 nucleotides: TGTGCCAGCAGGCCCCTTGGCGGGAGTTTCATGGCGGAGGATACGCAGTATTTT. This encodes CASRPLGGSFMAEDTQYF.

The chain carries TRBV6-2 or TRBV6-3 and TRBJ1-1; D not resolved. Looked up from germline, CDR1 is MNHEY and CDR2 is SVGEGT. This CDR3 region has 17 residues. Trimming left V 9 bases short and J 0 bases short, with 23 bases between. CDR3 sequence reads: CARTLRFGRAVNTEAFF. CDR3 coding DNA: TGTGCCAGAACCTTACGCTTTGGCCGGGCTGTGAACACTGAAGCTTTCTTT.

Notes on this clonotype: Given a much more abundant clone one base away, this may be a read error. This chain links TRBV10-3 with TRBJ1-1; D is ambiguous. Trimming took 0 bases from V and 0 from J, leaving 17 bases between them. The CDR3 runs 18 residues. Germline assignment: CDR1 ENHRY and CDR2 SYGVKD. DNA for the CDR3: TGTGCCATCAGTGAGTCGTGGTTTAGGGCTCGGATGAACACTGAAGCTTTCTTT. It encodes CAISESWFRARMNTEAFF.

This clonotype was detected once. A junction boundary mismatches the germline segment, possibly from a read error. The chain carries TRBV4-1 and TRBJ2-7, with TRBD1 matching 9 bases. The CDR3 spans 15 residues. The germline gives CDR1 MGHRA, CDR2 YSYEKL. The CDR3: CASSLSGTGSYERYF. As DNA, the CDR3 is TGCGCCAGCAGCCTGTCCGGGACAGGGTCCTACGAGCGGTACTTC.

As to this clonotype: This may be a read error: a much more frequent sequence differs by one nucleotide. This rearrangement joins TRBV20-1 to TRBJ2-1, with 9 bases matching TRBD2. The CDR3 extends over 15 amino acids. Germline-derived CDR1 and CDR2 are DFQATT and SNEGSKA (reference sequence). CDR3 nucleotides: TGCAGTGCTACAACTCTCGCGGGAGGGCCCCATGAGCAGTCCTTC. Translating it yields CSATTLAGGPHEQSF.

This clonotype showed up just once. V and J are TRBV20-1 and TRBJ2-3; 16 bases align to TRBD2. The V and J ends lost 6 bases and 4 bases, in that order; junction bases with no gene match: 10. CDR3 length: 17 residues. CDR1 DFQATT and CDR2 SNEGSKA come from the germline V gene (reference sequence). The CDR3 protein is CSALGTSGRAVPDTQYF. Here the CDR3 DNA reads TGCAGTGCCCTCGGGACTAGCGGGAGGGCCGTTCCAGATACGCAGTATTTT.

On this clonotype itself: The conserved phenylalanine or tryptophan normally closing the CDR3 is absent here, so this likely arose from a read error. The V call is TRBV20-1, the J call TRBJ2-5; either TRBD1 or TRBD2 may fit D (6 bases each). Germline CDR1 DFQATT, CDR2 SNEGSKA (reference sequence). V shed 3 bases and J shed 7 bases, with 18 bases lying between them. The CDR3 is 14 amino acids. In DNA, the CDR3 is TGCAGTGCTAGTAAGGGGGGTTATCGCGGGACCCAGTACCTC. Amino acid sequence: CSASKGGYRGTQYL.

The chain has TRBV12-3 or TRBV12-4 and TRBJ2-7, with TRBD2 identical over 9 bases. The trim removed 6 bases at V and 2 bases at J, leaving 8 bases unmatched. The length of the CDR3 is 15 residues. CDR3 nucleotide sequence: TGTGCCAGCAGAGTAGCGGGAGCCCTCCCCTACGAGCAGTACTTC. Translated: CASRVAGALPYEQYF.

The rearrangement uses TRBV6-2 or TRBV6-3 and TRBJ1-2; 8 bases match TRBD1. CDR1 and CDR2 from the germline V gene are MNHEY and SVGEGT. V gave up 6 bases and J gave up 8 bases; unmatched junction bases: 11. The CDR3 loop spans 14 amino acids. CDR3 sequence: CASSQGARYVGYTF. CDR3 DNA: TGTGCCAGCAGCCAGGGGGCCCGATATGTGGGCTACACCTTC.

For this clonotype: A read error may be the cause here, since a much bigger clone is one base away. CDR3 sequence reads: CATSREVEGLKQYF. In nucleotides, the CDR3 is TGTGCCACCAGCAGAGAAGTGGAGGGGCTCAAGCAGTACTTC. The genes are TRBV15 and TRBJ2-7; D perhaps matches TRBD2 (6 bases). CDR3 length: 14 residues. The germline V and J ends were trimmed by 0 bases and 8 bases, with 14 bases remaining between them. Germline V gene lookup returns CDR1 LNHNV and CDR2 YYDKDF (reference sequence).

V gene TRBV20-1 combines with J gene TRBJ2-7, with D perhaps TRBD1 (5 bases). Germline-derived CDR1 and CDR2 are DFQATT and SNEGSKA (reference sequence). CDR3 length equals 14 residues. V lost 6 bases and J lost 0, with 15 bases in between. DNA of the CDR3: TGCAGTGCCACCGACAGAGCCGACTCCTACGAGCAGTACTTC. Translating it yields CSATDRADSYEQYF.

With regard to this clonotype: One end of the junction varies from germline; a read error may be responsible. V and J are TRBV7-8 and TRBJ2-1, with TRBD1 identical over 7 bases. The germline V gene encodes CDR1 SGHVS and CDR2 FQNEAQ. The CDR3 is made up of 13 amino acids. The CDR3 bases are TGTGCCAGCACCCTGGACAGGTACAATAAGCAGTTCTTC. Protein product: CASTLDRYNKQFF.

J is TRBJ2-7 and V is TRBV28, with D perhaps matching TRBD1 (6 bases). This CDR3 comprises 14 residues. Trimming took 0 bases from V and 4 from J, leaving 10 bases between them. Germline CDR1 MDHEN, CDR2 SYDVKM. The CDR3 DNA is TGTGCCAGCAGTTTATGGAACAGGGCGTACGAGCAGTACTTC. Its protein product is CASSLWNRAYEQYF.

Concerning this clonotype: At one boundary the junction diverges from the germline segment, which might be a read error. This sequence joins TRBV14 and TRBJ2-1; D is possibly TRBD1 (6 bases). Germline CDR1 reads SGHDN; CDR2 reads FVKESK. The CDR3 is made up of 15 amino acids. CDR3 amino acids: CASRQDSDSHNEQFF. DNA for the CDR3: TGTGCCAGCAGACAAGATTCGGACAGTCACAATGAGCAGTTCTTC.

The gene calls are TRBV9 and TRBJ2-1, with D possibly matching TRBD2 (6 bases). This CDR3 has 15 residues. Trimming took off 1 base at V and 5 bases at J, with 13 bases between the two ends. Germline V CDR1 and CDR2: SGDLS, YYNGEE. CDR3 coding DNA: TGTGCCAGCAGCGTATTTTCCGGGAGCAACAATGAGCAGTTCTTC. As protein: CASSVFSGSNNEQFF.

For this clonotype: A much larger clone sits a single nucleotide away, making a read error possible. The V call is TRBV6-5, the J call TRBJ2-7; TRBD1 aligns across 8 bases. Germline V gene lookup returns CDR1 MNHEY and CDR2 SVGAGI. J gave up 2 bases and V 8 bases, and 8 bases lay outside the gene matches. The CDR3 covers 14 residues. CDR3 bases: TGTGCCAGCGTCCGGGACAGGCAGCCCTACGAGCAGTACTTC. It translates to CASVRDRQPYEQYF.